These 9 T cell receptor beta chains were all obtained from the same sample, sequenced in a study of blood T cell repertoires in COVID-19. The table came from immunoSEQ multiplex PCR; TCRdb's copy has only in-frame clones and leaves some out. The sample yields some 300,000 clones, approximately 90% seen once. Source material: PBMCs or T cells enriched from blood (not recorded which). These receptors all come from a man between 25 and 39 years old who had recovered from COVID-19.

In DNA form, the CDR3 reads TGTGCCAGCAGCTTCCCTGGGTGGGGGACAGACCAACCTGGGGCCAACGTCCTGACTTTC. Its translation is CASSFPGWGTDQPGANVLTF. The rearrangement joins TRBV5-4 to TRBJ2-6; 7 nucleotides align to TRBD1. CDR1 SGHNT and CDR2 YYREEE come from the germline V gene (reference sequence). Trimming cost V 2 bases and J 2 bases; bases outside gene matches: 16. The CDR3 is made up of 20 amino acids.

The chain uses TRBV25-1 and TRBJ2-5, with TRBD2 identical over 7 bases. The CDR3 totals 13 residues. The germline V gene has CDR1 MGHDK and CDR2 SYGVNS. Trimming removed 5 bases from V and 13 bases from J; junction bases left unmatched: 13. The CDR3 protein is CASSRKGGTFWYF. CDR3 DNA sequence: TGTGCCAGCAGTAGGAAGGGAGGGACCTTTTGGTACTTC. Full variable domain (outside the CDR3, taken from reference TRBV25-1 and TRBJ2-5): EADIYQTPRYLVIGTGKKITLECSQTMGHDKMYWYQQDPGMELHLIHYSYGVNSTEKGDLSSESTVSRIRTEHFPLTLESARPSHTSQYLCASSRKGGTFWYFGPGTRLLVL.

The table lists this clone with a few counts. The chain carries TRBV28 and TRBJ1-4; no definite D call. V gave up 7 bases and J gave up 1 base, with 16 bases separating them. CDR3 size: 16 residues. Germline CDR1 and CDR2: MDHEN and SYDVKM. The chain's CDR3 is CASTRSGFLTNEKLFF. The DNA for the CDR3 is TGTGCCAGCACCCGTTCGGGGTTTCTAACTAATGAAAAACTGTTTTTT.

CDR3 amino acids: CASRTPGFSNYGYTF. For the CDR3, the DNA is TGTGCCAGCCGAACCCCAGGGTTTTCTAACTATGGCTACACCTTC. The chain is built from TRBV19 and TRBJ1-2; TRBD1 is a possible D gene (5 bases). The CDR3 loop spans 15 amino acids. Germline loops: CDR1 LNHDA, CDR2 SQIVND (reference sequence). V lost 9 bases and J 0 bases, leaving 17 bases between the germline ends.

This clone was recorded once. The V gene is TRBV10-3, the J gene TRBJ1-2; TRBD1 aligns across 7 bases. The CDR3 is made up of 16 amino acids. Germline CDR1 reads ENHRY; CDR2 reads SYGVKD. V trimming: 3 bases; J trimming: 6 bases; junction bases outside the gene matches: 13. CDR3 DNA sequence: TGTGCCATCAGTGACCCGAGAACGGACAGGCTCCATGGCTACACCTTC. Its protein is CAISDPRTDRLHGYTF.

The rearrangement links TRBV5-4 to TRBJ1-4, with 8 bases aligning to TRBD1. V was pared by 4 bases and J by 8 bases, with 7 bases of the junction left unmatched. CDR3 length: 14 residues. Germline CDR1 is SGHNT and CDR2 is YYREEE (reference sequence). CDR3 nucleotides: TGTGCCAGCAGCCAAACAGGGGGTGGAGAAAAACTGTTTTTT. It is translated as CASSQTGGGEKLFF. The full variable domain, with the rest looked up from reference TRBV5-4 and TRBJ1-4, is ETGVTQSPTHLIKTRGQQVTLRCSSQSGHNTVSWYQQALGQGPQFIFQYYREEENGRGNFPPRFSGLQFPNYSSELNVNALELDDSALYLCASSQTGGGEKLFFGSGTQLSVL.

V and J are TRBV5-1 and TRBJ2-5; D is possibly TRBD2 (6 bases). Trimming took 2 bases from V and 2 from J, leaving 13 bases between them. This CDR3 contains 15 residues. CDR1 is SGHRS, CDR2 YFSETQ, per germline. CDR3 DNA sequence: TGCGCCAGCAGCTTTACTCTAGCGCCGCAAGAGACCCAGTACTTC. Translation gives CASSFTLAPQETQYF.

The chain carries TRBV18 and TRBJ1-5, with D uncertain. CDR1 KGHSH and CDR2 LQKENI come from the germline V gene. This CDR3 spans 16 amino acids. The V and J ends lost 3 bases and 2 bases respectively, with 14 bases between them. CDR3 sequence reads: CASSPWRADGNQPQHF. DNA of the CDR3: TGTGCCAGCTCACCTTGGCGGGCGGATGGCAATCAGCCCCAGCATTTT. Combining the CDR3 with reference TRBV18 and TRBJ1-5 gives the whole variable domain NAGVMQNPRHLVRRRGQEARLRCSPMKGHSHVYWYRQLPEEGLKFMVYLQKENIIDESGMPKERFSAEFPKEGPSILRIQQVVRGDSAAYFCASSPWRADGNQPQHFGDGTRLSIL.

This sequence joins TRBV6-5 and TRBJ1-2, with 7 bases lining up with TRBD1. The germline V gene encodes CDR1 MNHEY and CDR2 SVGAGI. The CDR3 has 14 amino acids. The ends lost 8 bases at V and 5 bases at J; junction bases unmatched: 11. Written as DNA, the CDR3 is TGTGCCAGCGAAGAACCGACAGGGATATATGGCTACACCTTC. Amino acids: CASEEPTGIYGYTF.